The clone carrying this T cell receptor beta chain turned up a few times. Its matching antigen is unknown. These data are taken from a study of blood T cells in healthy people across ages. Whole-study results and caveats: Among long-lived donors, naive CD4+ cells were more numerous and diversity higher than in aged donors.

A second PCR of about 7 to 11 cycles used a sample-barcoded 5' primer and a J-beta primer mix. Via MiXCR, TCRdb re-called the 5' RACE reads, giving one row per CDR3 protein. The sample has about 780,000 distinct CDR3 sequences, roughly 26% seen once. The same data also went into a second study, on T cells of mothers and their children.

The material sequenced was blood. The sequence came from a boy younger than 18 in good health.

CDR3 sequence reads: CASSFGQDGYTF. In DNA form, the CDR3 reads TGTGCCAGCAGTTTCGGACAGGATGGCTACACCTTC. This sequence joins TRBV2 and TRBJ1-2; 7 nucleotides line up with TRBD1. This CDR3 is built from 12 residues. Looked up from germline, CDR1 is SNHLY and CDR2 is FYNNEI. V gave up 5 bases and J gave up 6 bases; unmatched junction bases: 3.